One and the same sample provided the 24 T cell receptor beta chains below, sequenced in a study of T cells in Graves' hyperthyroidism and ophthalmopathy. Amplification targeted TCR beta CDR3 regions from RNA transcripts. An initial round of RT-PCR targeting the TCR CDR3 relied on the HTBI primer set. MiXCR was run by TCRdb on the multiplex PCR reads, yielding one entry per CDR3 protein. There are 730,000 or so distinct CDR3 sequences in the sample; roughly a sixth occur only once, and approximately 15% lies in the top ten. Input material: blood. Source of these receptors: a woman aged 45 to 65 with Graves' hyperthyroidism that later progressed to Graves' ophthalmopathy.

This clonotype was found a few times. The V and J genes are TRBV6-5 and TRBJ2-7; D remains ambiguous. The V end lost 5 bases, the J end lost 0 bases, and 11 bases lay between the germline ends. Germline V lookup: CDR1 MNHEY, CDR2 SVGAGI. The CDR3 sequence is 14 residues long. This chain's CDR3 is CASSKLRNSYEQYF. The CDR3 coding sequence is TGTGCCAGCAGTAAACTCAGGAACTCCTACGAGCAGTACTTC.

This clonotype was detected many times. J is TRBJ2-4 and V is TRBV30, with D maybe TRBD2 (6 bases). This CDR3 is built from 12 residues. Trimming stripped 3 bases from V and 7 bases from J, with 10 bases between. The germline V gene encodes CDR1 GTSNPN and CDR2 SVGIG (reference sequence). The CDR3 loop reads CAWRVGGNIQYF. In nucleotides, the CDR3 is TGTGCCTGGAGAGTCGGGGGTAACATTCAGTACTTC.

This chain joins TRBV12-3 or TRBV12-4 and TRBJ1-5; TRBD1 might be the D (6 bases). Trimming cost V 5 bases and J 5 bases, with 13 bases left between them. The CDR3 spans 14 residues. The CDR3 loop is CASSADRTYQPQHF. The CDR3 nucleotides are TGTGCCAGCAGTGCAGACAGGACTTATCAGCCCCAGCATTTT.

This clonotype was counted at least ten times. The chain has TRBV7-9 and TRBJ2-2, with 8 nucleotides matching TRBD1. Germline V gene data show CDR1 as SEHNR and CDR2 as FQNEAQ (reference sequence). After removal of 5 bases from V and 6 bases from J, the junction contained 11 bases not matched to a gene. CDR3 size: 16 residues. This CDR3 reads CASSHTRDRGPGELFF. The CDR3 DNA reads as TGTGCCAGCAGCCATACCCGTGACAGGGGTCCCGGGGAGCTGTTTTTT. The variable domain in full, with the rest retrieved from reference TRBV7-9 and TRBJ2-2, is DTGVSQNPRHKITKRGQNVTFRCDPISEHNRLYWYRQTLGQGPEFLTYFQNEAQLEKSRLLSDRFSAERPKGSFSTLEIQRTEQGDSAMYLCASSHTRDRGPGELFFGEGSRLTVL.

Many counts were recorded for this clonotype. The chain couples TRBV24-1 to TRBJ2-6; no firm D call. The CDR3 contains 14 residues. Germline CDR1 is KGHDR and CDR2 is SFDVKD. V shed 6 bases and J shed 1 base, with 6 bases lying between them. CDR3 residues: CATSPTSGANVLTF. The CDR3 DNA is TGTGCCACCAGTCCAACTTCTGGGGCCAACGTCCTGACTTTC.

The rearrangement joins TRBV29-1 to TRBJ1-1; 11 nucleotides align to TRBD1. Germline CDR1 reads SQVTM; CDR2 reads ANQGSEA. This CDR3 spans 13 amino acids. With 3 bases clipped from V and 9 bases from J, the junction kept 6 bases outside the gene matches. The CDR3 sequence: CSVDGTGGIKAFF. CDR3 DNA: TGCAGCGTTGACGGGACAGGGGGGATTAAAGCTTTCTTT.

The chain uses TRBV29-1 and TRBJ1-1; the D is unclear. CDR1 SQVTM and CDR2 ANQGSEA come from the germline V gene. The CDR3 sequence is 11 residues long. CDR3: CMARQNTEAFF. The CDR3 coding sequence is TGCATGGCACGACAGAACACTGAAGCTTTCTTT.

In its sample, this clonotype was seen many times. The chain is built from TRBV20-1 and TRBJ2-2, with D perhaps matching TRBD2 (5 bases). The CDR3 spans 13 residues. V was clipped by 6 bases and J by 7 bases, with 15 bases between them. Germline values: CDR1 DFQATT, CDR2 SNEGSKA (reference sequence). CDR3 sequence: CSAIKRLDGELFF. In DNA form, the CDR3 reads TGCAGTGCAATAAAGCGGTTGGACGGGGAGCTGTTTTTT.

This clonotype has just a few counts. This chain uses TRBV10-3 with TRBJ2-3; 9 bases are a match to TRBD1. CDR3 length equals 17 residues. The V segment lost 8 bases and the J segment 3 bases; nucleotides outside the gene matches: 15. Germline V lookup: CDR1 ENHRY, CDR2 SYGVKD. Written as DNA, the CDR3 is TGTGCCATCGAGGAATCATCGACAGGGGGTGGGACAGATACGCAGTATTTT. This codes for CAIEESSTGGGTDTQYF.

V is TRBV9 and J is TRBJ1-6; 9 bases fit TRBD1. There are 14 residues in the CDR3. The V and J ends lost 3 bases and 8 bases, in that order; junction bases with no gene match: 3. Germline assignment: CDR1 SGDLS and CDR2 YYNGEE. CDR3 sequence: CASSGTGDHSPLHF. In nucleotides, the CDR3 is TGTGCCAGCAGCGGGACAGGGGATCATTCACCCCTCCACTTT.

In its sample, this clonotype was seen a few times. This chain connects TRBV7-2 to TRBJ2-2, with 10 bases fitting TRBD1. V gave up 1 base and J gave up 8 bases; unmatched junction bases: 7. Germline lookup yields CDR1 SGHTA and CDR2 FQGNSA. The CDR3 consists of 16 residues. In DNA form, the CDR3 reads TGTGCCAGCAGCTTAGGCTGGGGGGACAGGGGTGGGGAGCTGTTTTTT. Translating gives CASSLGWGDRGGELFF.

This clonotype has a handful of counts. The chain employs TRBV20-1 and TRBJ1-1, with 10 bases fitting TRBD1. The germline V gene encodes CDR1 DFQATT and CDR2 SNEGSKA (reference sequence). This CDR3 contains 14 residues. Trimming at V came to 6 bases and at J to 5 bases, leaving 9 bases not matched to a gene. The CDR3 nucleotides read TGCAGTGCCGCCGGGACAGGGGCGGGGACTGAAGCTTTCTTT. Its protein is CSAAGTGAGTEAFF.

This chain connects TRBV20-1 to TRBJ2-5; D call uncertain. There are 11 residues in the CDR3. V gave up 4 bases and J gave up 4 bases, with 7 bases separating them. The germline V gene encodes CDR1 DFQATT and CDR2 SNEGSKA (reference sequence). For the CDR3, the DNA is TGCAGTGCTACCGTGTCAGAGACCCAGTACTTC. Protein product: CSATVSETQYF.

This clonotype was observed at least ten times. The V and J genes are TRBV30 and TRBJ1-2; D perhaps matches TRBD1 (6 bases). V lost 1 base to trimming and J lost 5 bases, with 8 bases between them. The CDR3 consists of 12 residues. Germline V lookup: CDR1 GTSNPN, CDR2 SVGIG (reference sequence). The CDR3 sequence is CAWSAQGYGYTF. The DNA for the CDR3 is TGTGCCTGGAGTGCCCAGGGGTATGGCTACACCTTC.

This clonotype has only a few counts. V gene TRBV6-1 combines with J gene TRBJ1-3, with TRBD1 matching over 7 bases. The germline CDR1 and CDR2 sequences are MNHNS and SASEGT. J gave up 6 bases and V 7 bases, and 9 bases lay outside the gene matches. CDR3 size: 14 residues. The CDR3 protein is CASKLTGTVNTIYF. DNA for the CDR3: TGTGCCAGCAAACTCACCGGGACAGTAAACACCATATATTTT.

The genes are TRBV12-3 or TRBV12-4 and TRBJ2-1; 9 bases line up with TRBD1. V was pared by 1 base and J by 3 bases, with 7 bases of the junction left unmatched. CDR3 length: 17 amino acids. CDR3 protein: CASSLEKGQGLYNEQFF. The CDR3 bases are TGTGCCAGCAGTTTAGAGAAGGGACAGGGTCTCTACAATGAGCAGTTCTTC.

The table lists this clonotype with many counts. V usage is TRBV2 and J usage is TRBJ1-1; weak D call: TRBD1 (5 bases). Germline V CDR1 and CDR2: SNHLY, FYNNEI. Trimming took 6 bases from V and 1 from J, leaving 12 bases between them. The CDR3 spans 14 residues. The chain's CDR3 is CASRDTAWNTEAFF. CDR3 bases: TGTGCCAGCAGGGACACCGCATGGAACACTGAAGCTTTCTTT.

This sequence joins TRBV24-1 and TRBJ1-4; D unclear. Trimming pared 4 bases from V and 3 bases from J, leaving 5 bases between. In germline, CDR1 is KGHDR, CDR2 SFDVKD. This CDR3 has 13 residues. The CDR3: CATSEGANEKLFF. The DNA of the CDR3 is TGTGCCACCAGTGAGGGTGCTAATGAAAAACTGTTTTTT.

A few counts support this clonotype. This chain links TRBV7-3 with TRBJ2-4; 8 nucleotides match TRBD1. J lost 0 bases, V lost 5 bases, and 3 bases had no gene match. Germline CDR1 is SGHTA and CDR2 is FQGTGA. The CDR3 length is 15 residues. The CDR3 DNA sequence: TGTGCCAGCAGCCCAGGGGGCGTAGCCAAAAACATTCAGTACTTC. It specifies CASSPGGVAKNIQYF. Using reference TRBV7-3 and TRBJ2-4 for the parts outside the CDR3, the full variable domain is GAGVSQTPSNKVTEKGKYVELRCDPISGHTALYWYRQSLGQGPEFLIYFQGTGAADDSGLPNDRFFAVRPEGSVSTLKIQRTERGDSAVYLCASSPGGVAKNIQYFGAGTRLSVL.

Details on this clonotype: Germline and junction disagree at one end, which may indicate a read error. In DNA, the CDR3 is TGCGCCAGCAGCCCACAGGGTACTCACACTGGAGCTTTCTTT. This encodes CASSPQGTHTGAFF. This sequence joins TRBV5-1 and TRBJ1-1; tentative D call: TRBD1 (6 bases). This CDR3 region has 14 residues. CDR1 and CDR2 from the germline V gene are SGHRS and YFSETQ.

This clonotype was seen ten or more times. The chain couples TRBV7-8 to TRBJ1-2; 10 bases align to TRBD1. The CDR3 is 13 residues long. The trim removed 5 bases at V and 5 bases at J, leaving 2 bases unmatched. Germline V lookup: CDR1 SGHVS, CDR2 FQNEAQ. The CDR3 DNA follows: TGTGCCAGCAGCGAGGGACAGGGGTATGGCTACACCTTC. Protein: CASSEGQGYGYTF.

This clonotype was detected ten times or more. CDR3 sequence: CASRISGGFTDTQYF. Written as DNA, the CDR3 is TGTGCCAGCAGGATTAGCGGGGGGTTCACAGATACGCAGTATTTT. V is TRBV6-2 or TRBV6-3 and J is TRBJ2-3; 10 bases are a match to TRBD2. Looked up from germline, CDR1 is MNHEY and CDR2 is SVGEGT. The CDR3 runs to 15 residues. V lost 6 bases and J lost 2; bases outside the gene matches: 5.

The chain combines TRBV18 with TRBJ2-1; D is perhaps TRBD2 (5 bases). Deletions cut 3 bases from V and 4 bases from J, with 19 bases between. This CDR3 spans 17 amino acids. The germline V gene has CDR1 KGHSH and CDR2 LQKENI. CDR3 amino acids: CASSPDQVAIRYNEQFF. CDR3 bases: TGTGCCAGCTCACCTGACCAGGTAGCGATTCGGTACAATGAGCAGTTCTTC. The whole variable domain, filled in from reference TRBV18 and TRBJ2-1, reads NAGVMQNPRHLVRRRGQEARLRCSPMKGHSHVYWYRQLPEEGLKFMVYLQKENIIDESGMPKERFSAEFPKEGPSILRIQQVVRGDSAAYFCASSPDQVAIRYNEQFFGPGTRLTVL.

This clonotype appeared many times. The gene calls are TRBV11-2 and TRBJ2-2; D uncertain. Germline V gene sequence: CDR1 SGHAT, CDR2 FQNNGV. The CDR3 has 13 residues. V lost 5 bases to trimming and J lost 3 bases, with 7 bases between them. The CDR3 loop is CASSVWDTGELFF. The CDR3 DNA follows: TGTGCCAGCAGCGTCTGGGACACCGGGGAGCTGTTTTTT.